The clone carrying this TCR beta chain was seen at least ten times. Antigen unknown. Preparation of TCR beta libraries was done by quantitative 5'-RACE with molecular barcodes. TCRdb independently ran MiXCR on the 5' RACE reads; one entry per CDR3 protein. This sample has more than 400,000 distinct CDR3 sequences, with approximately 5% found just once. This entry is derived from a study of CD8 T cells in ankylosing spondylitis. Germline V lookup: CDR1 SGHRS, CDR2 YFSETQ. The CDR3 loop spans 16 amino acids. Germline trimming cut 4 bases from V and 4 bases from J; bases unmatched to any gene: 11. Study results and limitations: Prior literature has documented some motif variants in synovial fluid and blood from reactive arthritis. Roughly eight highly homologous variants made up a TCR beta motif that seemed to typify ankylosing spondylitis blood. Within peripheral blood, clones linked to disease were CD8+ and relatively rare. According to the report, clones linked to the disease were significantly enriched in matched synovial fluid samples taken from ankylosing spondylitis patients.

The sequence was obtained from a male donor with ankylosing spondylitis. The specimen was blood, either unsorted or a sorted T cell fraction (not recorded which). The rearrangement links TRBV5-1 to TRBJ2-7; 10 bases align to TRBD1. The CDR3 protein is CASSPPGTGELYEQYF. CDR3 coding DNA: TGCGCCAGCAGCCCGCCAGGGACAGGGGAATTATACGAGCAGTACTTC. Drawing the rest from reference TRBV5-1 and TRBJ2-7, the complete variable domain is KAGVTQTPRYLIKTRGQQVTLSCSPISGHRSVSWYQQTPGQGLQFLFEYFSETQRNKGNFPGRFSGRQFSNSRSEMNVSTLELGDSALYLCASSPPGTGELYEQYFGPGTRLTVT.